The 14 T cell receptor beta chains listed next were all sequenced from one sample in a study of blood T cells in healthy people across ages. Through a sample-barcoded 5' primer and a J-beta primer mix, a second PCR was run for roughly 7 to 11 cycles. One entry per CDR3 protein results from TCRdb running MiXCR on the 5' RACE reads. The top ten clones hold under 9.5% of a sample with over 700,000 distinct CDR3 sequences, roughly 25% of them seen once. This sample was shared with a second study, whose subject was T cells of mothers and their children.

What was sequenced was blood. These receptors were taken from a boy aged 5-17 years in good health.

This clonotype has a handful of counts. This chain uses TRBV27 with TRBJ1-3; TRBD1 matches 9 bases. The ends lost 5 bases at V and 3 bases at J; junction bases unmatched: 5. In germline, CDR1 is MNHEY, CDR2 SMNVEV (reference sequence). The CDR3 runs 15 residues. As DNA, the CDR3 is TGTGCCAGCAGTCCCCTGACAGGGGGTGGAAACACCATATATTTT. Its protein is CASSPLTGGGNTIYF.

This clonotype was seen more than once but under ten times. The chain joins TRBV28 to TRBJ1-2; 9 bases align to TRBD1. J lost 4 bases, V lost 3 bases, and 3 bases had no gene match. CDR1 and CDR2 (germline): MDHEN, SYDVKM. This CDR3 has 14 residues. The CDR3 loop reads CASSFMGQGYGYTF. The CDR3 DNA sequence: TGTGCCAGCAGTTTTATGGGACAGGGCTATGGCTACACCTTC.

This clonotype has just a few counts. This chain joins TRBV4-3 and TRBJ2-7, with TRBD1 matching over 7 bases. After removal of 8 bases from V and 3 bases from J, the junction contained 13 bases not matched to a gene. Germline CDR1 is LGHNA and CDR2 is YSLEER. The CDR3 length is 15 residues. CDR3 sequence: CASSTSVGGLYEQYF. The CDR3 nucleotides are TGCGCCAGCTCCACCTCGGTAGGGGGCCTCTACGAGCAGTACTTC.

This clonotype appeared a few times. This rearrangement joins TRBV10-3 to TRBJ1-1; D not certain. This CDR3 has 13 residues. With 2 bases removed from V and 3 bases from J, the gap between germline ends came to 7 bases. Germline lookup yields CDR1 ENHRY and CDR2 SYGVKD. CDR3: CAISEREDTEAFF. Written as DNA, the CDR3 is TGTGCCATCAGTGAGCGGGAAGACACTGAAGCTTTCTTT.

This chain uses TRBV3-1 with TRBJ2-1; no reliable D call. Germline assignment: CDR1 LGHDT and CDR2 YNNKEL (reference sequence). This CDR3 is built from 14 residues. The V end lost 0 bases, the J end lost 6 bases, and 9 bases lay between the germline ends. Here the CDR3 reads CASSQDNDPNEQFF. The CDR3 DNA is TGTGCCAGCAGCCAAGATAACGACCCCAATGAGCAGTTCTTC.

This clonotype was observed a few times. The V and J genes are TRBV7-9 and TRBJ2-1; D not certain. CDR3 size: 14 residues. Germline V CDR1 and CDR2: SEHNR, FQNEAQ (reference sequence). Deletions cut 3 bases from V and 8 bases from J, with 14 bases between. For the CDR3, the DNA is TGTGCCAGCAGCTTTTCCCCGGGCGTCCATGAGCAGTTCTTC. Residues: CASSFSPGVHEQFF.

This clonotype was counted only a few times. The genes are TRBV20-1 and TRBJ2-5, with 7 nucleotides matching TRBD1. The V gene end was trimmed by 6 bases and the J gene end by 0 bases; junction bases not matched to a gene: 13. This CDR3 spans 16 amino acids. Per germline, CDR1 DFQATT and CDR2 SNEGSKA (reference sequence). As DNA, the CDR3 is TGCAGTGCCAAGAAGGCCGGGACAGTGAACCAAGAGACCCAGTACTTC. Amino acid sequence: CSAKKAGTVNQETQYF.

V and J are TRBV14 and TRBJ2-1; 10 nucleotides match TRBD2. The CDR3 runs 14 residues. Per the germline V gene, CDR1 is SGHDN and CDR2 is FVKESK. V shed 0 bases and J 10 bases; nucleotides not matched to a gene: 3. The CDR3 protein is CASSQETSGVEQFF. In nucleotides, the CDR3 is TGTGCCAGCAGCCAAGAAACTAGCGGGGTGGAGCAGTTCTTC.

The rearrangement joins TRBV20-1 to TRBJ2-5, with TRBD1 as a possible D gene (6 bases). Deletions cut 5 bases from V and 0 bases from J, with 16 bases between. This CDR3 has 15 residues. Germline V gives CDR1 DFQATT, CDR2 SNEGSKA (reference sequence). The CDR3 DNA reads TGCAGTGCTTTCCGGGCAGGGGAGTACCAAGAGACCCAGTACTTC. This sequence encodes CSAFRAGEYQETQYF.

The chain recombines TRBV28 with TRBJ2-5; TRBD1 matches at 7 bases. The CDR3 runs 16 residues. Unmatched junction bases numbered 11, after V lost 6 bases and J lost 1 base. CDR1 is MDHEN, CDR2 SYDVKM, per germline. The CDR3 sequence: CASSPNSDRVQETQYF. CDR3 nucleotides: TGTGCCAGCAGCCCCAATTCCGACAGGGTCCAAGAGACCCAGTACTTC.

V usage is TRBV29-1 and J usage is TRBJ2-3, with D perhaps TRBD2 (7 bases). Trimming removed 2 bases from V and 3 bases from J, with 21 bases in between. The CDR3 is 17 amino acids. The germline V gene encodes CDR1 SQVTM and CDR2 ANQGSEA. The CDR3 DNA follows: TGCAGCGTTGAATTGGGGGGGGGCCGCATTTGGACAGATACGCAGTATTTT. Its protein product is CSVELGGGRIWTDTQYF.

This clonotype was counted between two and nine times. CDR3 nucleotides: TGTGCCAGCAGTTTCTTAGGACAGTACAATGAGCAGTTCTTC. Its protein is CASSFLGQYNEQFF. This chain links TRBV27 with TRBJ2-1, with D maybe TRBD1 (6 bases). V was cut by 3 bases and J by 4 bases, with 10 bases left in between. Per the germline V gene, CDR1 is MNHEY and CDR2 is SMNVEV (reference sequence). CDR3 size: 14 residues.

This clonotype was seen a few times. The V and J genes are TRBV18 and TRBJ2-6, with D uncertain. The ends were cut back, 2 bases at V and 5 bases at J, with 7 bases in the middle. The length of the CDR3 is 14 residues. Germline CDR1 and CDR2: KGHSH and LQKENI. The CDR3 DNA sequence: TGTGCCAGCTCACCAGCACTTAGGGCCAACGTCCTGACTTTC. Translating it yields CASSPALRANVLTF. Using reference TRBV18 and TRBJ2-6 for the parts outside the CDR3, the full variable domain is NAGVMQNPRHLVRRRGQEARLRCSPMKGHSHVYWYRQLPEEGLKFMVYLQKENIIDESGMPKERFSAEFPKEGPSILRIQQVVRGDSAAYFCASSPALRANVLTFGAGSRLTVL.

The rearrangement uses TRBV6-2 or TRBV6-3 and TRBJ2-2, with D unclear. CDR3 length: 17 amino acids. Germline V lookup: CDR1 MNHEY, CDR2 SVGEGT. V was pared by 5 bases and J by 4 bases, with 20 bases between. In DNA, the CDR3 is TGTGCCAGCAGTAACCCTCAGTGGGCCCCGGTCACCGGGGAGCTGTTTTTT. This encodes CASSNPQWAPVTGELFF.